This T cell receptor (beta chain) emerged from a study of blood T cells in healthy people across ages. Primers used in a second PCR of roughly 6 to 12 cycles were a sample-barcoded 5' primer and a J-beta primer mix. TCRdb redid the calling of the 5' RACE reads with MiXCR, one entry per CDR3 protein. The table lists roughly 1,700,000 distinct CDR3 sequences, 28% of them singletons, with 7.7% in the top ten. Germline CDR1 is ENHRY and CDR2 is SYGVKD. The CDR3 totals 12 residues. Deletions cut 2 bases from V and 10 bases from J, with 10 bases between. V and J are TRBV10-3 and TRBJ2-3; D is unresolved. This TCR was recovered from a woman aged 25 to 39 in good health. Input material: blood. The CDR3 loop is CAISEAKAAQYF. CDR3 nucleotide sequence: TGTGCCATCAGTGAGGCCAAAGCTGCGCAGTATTTT.